This T cell receptor (beta chain) stems from a study of early T cells in non-severe SARS-CoV-2 infection. Across the study: Bulk RNA isolated from unsorted whole blood underwent sequencing; chains were not paired.

This clonotype was seen many times. What it recognizes is unknown. Regarding the study as a whole: The study's VDJdb matching favored anti-spike CD8 responses and missed private and CD4 specificities.

Unique molecular identifiers were attached to individual cDNA molecules. One entry per CDR3 protein results from TCRdb running MiXCR on the 5' RACE reads. The table includes roughly 31,000 distinct CDR3 sequences, approximately 4.2% detected once. Germline values: CDR1 KGHDR, CDR2 SFDVKD. The CDR3 is 17 amino acids. Trimming took off 5 bases at V and 1 base at J, with 17 bases between the two ends. The receptor comes from an adult who was a healthcare worker with PCR-confirmed SARS-CoV-2 infection or an uninfected control (not recorded which). The sample consisted of whole blood. The chain joins TRBV24-1 to TRBJ1-5; a weak D match, TRBD1 (6 bases). CDR3 sequence reads: CATSAPQGRLSNQPQHF. The DNA for the CDR3 is TGTGCCACCAGTGCTCCACAGGGTCGGCTAAGCAATCAGCCCCAGCATTTT.